Below, 20 T cell receptor beta chains from the same sample are listed, as sequenced in a study of shared clonotypes between healthy human individuals. Libraries were prepared by immunoSEQ multiplex PCR; TCRdb keeps only in-frame clonotypes and omits some of them. Of roughly 760,000 clones listed, about 74% are singletons. Sample: memory CD4+ T cells sorted from blood. Subset of the sample: CD45RA-negative fraction. Receptors originate from a woman aged 25-40 years in good health.

This chain uses TRBV5-1 with TRBJ2-5; 8 positions agree with TRBD2. CDR1 is SGHRS, CDR2 YFSETQ, per germline. The CDR3 has 13 residues. Trimming took 5 bases from V and 5 from J; bases not matched to a gene: 5. The CDR3 region has the DNA TGCGCCAGCAGGACTAGCGCCCCGGAGACCCAGTACTTC. Amino acids: CASRTSAPETQYF.

This chain links TRBV25-1 with TRBJ2-3; D possibly corresponds to TRBD2 (6 bases). This CDR3 contains 14 residues. CDR1 and CDR2 from the germline V gene are MGHDK and SYGVNS. V lost 8 bases to trimming and J lost 0 bases, with 12 bases between them. The CDR3 coding sequence is TGTGCCAGCGTCGGGAGTTTTAGCACAGATACGCAGTATTTT. Protein: CASVGSFSTDTQYF.

This clone has a single count. The CDR3, as DNA: TGCAGCGTGGTACTACCGACCGGGGGCACAGATACGCAGTATTTT. It codes for CSVVLPTGGTDTQYF. This rearrangement joins TRBV29-1 to TRBJ2-3, with TRBD2 as a possible D gene (5 bases). The V and J ends lost 6 bases and 1 base respectively, with 17 bases between them. Germline CDR1 reads SQVTM; CDR2 reads ANQGSEA. There are 15 residues in the CDR3.

The chain employs TRBV4-1 and TRBJ2-5; D not resolved. Germline lookup yields CDR1 MGHRA and CDR2 YSYEKL. CDR3 length: 14 amino acids. V lost 1 base to trimming and J lost 0 bases, with 6 bases between them. The DNA of the CDR3 is TGCGCCAGCAGCCAAGCAGAGTACCAAGAGACCCAGTACTTC. It specifies CASSQAEYQETQYF.

The chain links TRBV4-1 to TRBJ2-5; TRBD1 aligns across 7 bases. This CDR3 spans 15 amino acids. V lost 1 base, J lost 3 bases, and 5 bases stayed unmatched. CDR1 and CDR2 from the germline V gene are MGHRA and YSYEKL. In nucleotides, the CDR3 is TGCGCCAGCAGCCAAGCCGGGACAGCCAAAGAGACCCAGTACTTC. Translating gives CASSQAGTAKETQYF.

This chain uses TRBV6-1 with TRBJ2-1; TRBD2 matches 9 bases. The germline V gene encodes CDR1 MNHNS and CDR2 SASEGT. The CDR3 totals 15 residues. Trimming removed 4 bases from V and 2 bases from J; junction bases left unmatched: 3. The CDR3, as DNA: TGTGCCAGCAGTGCCCCTAGCGGGACCTACAATGAGCAGTTCTTC. This sequence encodes CASSAPSGTYNEQFF.

This chain joins TRBV28 and TRBJ2-2; D uncertain. The CDR3 sequence is 15 residues long. Germline V gives CDR1 MDHEN, CDR2 SYDVKM. The ends were cut back, 7 bases at V and 0 bases at J, with 12 bases in the middle. The CDR3: CASTPWQTNTGELFF. The CDR3 region has the DNA TGTGCCAGCACCCCTTGGCAGACGAACACCGGGGAGCTGTTTTTT.

This clone was recorded a few times. The chain employs TRBV7-2 and TRBJ2-1; 8 positions agree with TRBD2. V trimming: 2 bases; J trimming: 7 bases; junction bases outside the gene matches: 4. Germline V gene data show CDR1 as SGHTA and CDR2 as FQGNSA. CDR3 length equals 14 residues. CDR3 in amino acids: CASSLQTSVNEQFF. CDR3 DNA sequence: TGTGCCAGCAGCTTACAGACTAGCGTTAATGAGCAGTTCTTC.

V is TRBV6-5 and J is TRBJ2-1; D ambiguous. There are 13 residues in the CDR3. Germline V gene lookup returns CDR1 MNHEY and CDR2 SVGAGI. V was pared by 2 bases and J by 9 bases, with 11 bases between. The CDR3 protein is CASSYEGGSEQFF. CDR3 coding DNA: TGTGCCAGCAGTTACGAAGGCGGCTCTGAGCAGTTCTTC.

This clone has only a few counts. The chain recombines TRBV5-1 with TRBJ2-3, with D hard to call. Deletions cut 0 bases from V and 2 bases from J, with 13 bases between. This CDR3 comprises 16 residues. Germline V gene lookup returns CDR1 SGHRS and CDR2 YFSETQ. CDR3 DNA: TGCGCCAGCAGCTTGGAGGGTCGGTGGGACACAGATACGCAGTATTTT. Amino acids: CASSLEGRWDTDTQYF.

The chain recombines TRBV4-1 with TRBJ2-3, with TRBD2 matching 9 bases. With V trimmed by 1 base and J by 0 bases, 5 bases remained unmatched. The CDR3 has 17 amino acids. Germline CDR1 MGHRA, CDR2 YSYEKL. The chain's CDR3 is CASSQGGGRVSTDTQYF. In DNA, the CDR3 is TGCGCCAGCAGCCAAGGGGGCGGGAGGGTTAGCACAGATACGCAGTATTTT.

This clone was counted only a few times. The chain carries TRBV6-5 and TRBJ1-4; unclear D gene. The CDR3 loop spans 14 amino acids. Germline loops: CDR1 MNHEY, CDR2 SVGAGI. The ends were cut back, 7 bases at V and 3 bases at J, with 12 bases in the middle. This CDR3 is CASKEGFANEKLFF. The CDR3 DNA follows: TGTGCCAGCAAAGAAGGGTTTGCTAATGAAAAACTGTTTTTT.

The chain employs TRBV18 and TRBJ1-5, with 10 nucleotides matching TRBD1. The CDR3 totals 18 residues. Germline V gene data show CDR1 as KGHSH and CDR2 as LQKENI. Trimming at V came to 5 bases and at J to 2 bases, leaving 12 bases not matched to a gene. The CDR3 protein is CASSARAPGTGGNQPQHF. The CDR3 bases are TGTGCCAGCTCAGCAAGAGCGCCAGGGACAGGGGGCAATCAGCCCCAGCATTTT.

This clone was recorded only once. The chain uses TRBV5-1 and TRBJ1-2, with unresolved D. Germline V gene lookup returns CDR1 SGHRS and CDR2 YFSETQ. Trimming took 4 bases from V and 4 from J, leaving 14 bases between them. CDR3 length: 14 residues. CDR3 sequence (DNA): TGCGCCAGCAGCCCCGAAGGAGGTCTCTATGGCTACACCTTC. Its translation is CASSPEGGLYGYTF.

This chain connects TRBV11-2 to TRBJ1-2; 9 nucleotides align to TRBD1. Per the germline V gene, CDR1 is SGHAT and CDR2 is FQNNGV. The CDR3 runs 15 residues. V was clipped by 5 bases and J by 2 bases; unmatched bases: 6. The CDR3 bases are TGTGCCAGCAGCCTAGGGGACAGGGTCAACTATGGCTACACCTTC. It yields the protein CASSLGDRVNYGYTF.

A few counts support this clone. This chain connects TRBV29-1 to TRBJ2-3; D might be TRBD2 (6 bases). The V end was cut by 5 bases, the J end by 5 bases, with 17 bases between. The germline gives CDR1 SQVTM, CDR2 ANQGSEA. This CDR3 has 14 amino acids. The CDR3: CSVPLGGSGDTQYF. DNA for the CDR3: TGCAGCGTTCCCTTGGGGGGTTCGGGAGATACGCAGTATTTT.

This clone occurred many times. For the CDR3, the DNA is TGTGCCAGCAGTTACTCGTCGGCGGGAGGGCCTACGACCCAGTACTTC. Protein sequence: CASSYSSAGGPTTQYF. V and J are TRBV6-5 and TRBJ2-5; 9 positions agree with TRBD2. This CDR3 has 16 residues. V lost 0 bases to trimming and J lost 7 bases; unmatched junction nucleotides: 9. CDR1 MNHEY and CDR2 SVGAGI come from the germline V gene.

The gene calls are TRBV19 and TRBJ1-1, with no clear D. Germline-derived CDR1 and CDR2 are LNHDA and SQIVND (reference sequence). This CDR3 has 15 amino acids. Deletions cut 1 base from V and 1 base from J, with 10 bases between. The CDR3 DNA is TGTGCCAGTAGTATAGTTGGCAGCCGGAACACTGAAGCTTTCTTT. Its translation: CASSIVGSRNTEAFF. The whole variable domain, remainder taken from reference TRBV19 and TRBJ1-1, is DGGITQSPKYLFRKEGQNVTLSCEQNLNHDAMYWYRQDPGQGLRLIYYSQIVNDFQKGDIAEGYSVSREKKESFPLTVTSAQKNPTAFYLCASSIVGSRNTEAFFGQGTRLTVV.

This clone was detected a few times. The chain recombines TRBV28 with TRBJ2-3, with a tentative D call TRBD2 (7 bases). The V gene's germline CDR1 is MDHEN and CDR2 SYDVKM. The V end was cut by 6 bases, the J end by 3 bases, with 22 bases between. The CDR3 contains 17 residues. CDR3 region: CASRPPGGRGRTDTQYF. Written as DNA, the CDR3 is TGTGCCAGCAGACCCCCCGGGGGGCGTGGAAGGACAGATACGCAGTATTTT.

The V call is TRBV7-9, the J call TRBJ2-5; the D is unclear. Germline V gives CDR1 SEHNR, CDR2 FQNEAQ (reference sequence). The CDR3 runs to 16 residues. The V end was cut by 5 bases, the J end by 5 bases, with 21 bases between. This CDR3 is CASSSPTSSDGETQYF. Written as DNA, the CDR3 is TGTGCCAGCAGCAGCCCCACGAGCTCAGATGGGGAGACCCAGTACTTC.